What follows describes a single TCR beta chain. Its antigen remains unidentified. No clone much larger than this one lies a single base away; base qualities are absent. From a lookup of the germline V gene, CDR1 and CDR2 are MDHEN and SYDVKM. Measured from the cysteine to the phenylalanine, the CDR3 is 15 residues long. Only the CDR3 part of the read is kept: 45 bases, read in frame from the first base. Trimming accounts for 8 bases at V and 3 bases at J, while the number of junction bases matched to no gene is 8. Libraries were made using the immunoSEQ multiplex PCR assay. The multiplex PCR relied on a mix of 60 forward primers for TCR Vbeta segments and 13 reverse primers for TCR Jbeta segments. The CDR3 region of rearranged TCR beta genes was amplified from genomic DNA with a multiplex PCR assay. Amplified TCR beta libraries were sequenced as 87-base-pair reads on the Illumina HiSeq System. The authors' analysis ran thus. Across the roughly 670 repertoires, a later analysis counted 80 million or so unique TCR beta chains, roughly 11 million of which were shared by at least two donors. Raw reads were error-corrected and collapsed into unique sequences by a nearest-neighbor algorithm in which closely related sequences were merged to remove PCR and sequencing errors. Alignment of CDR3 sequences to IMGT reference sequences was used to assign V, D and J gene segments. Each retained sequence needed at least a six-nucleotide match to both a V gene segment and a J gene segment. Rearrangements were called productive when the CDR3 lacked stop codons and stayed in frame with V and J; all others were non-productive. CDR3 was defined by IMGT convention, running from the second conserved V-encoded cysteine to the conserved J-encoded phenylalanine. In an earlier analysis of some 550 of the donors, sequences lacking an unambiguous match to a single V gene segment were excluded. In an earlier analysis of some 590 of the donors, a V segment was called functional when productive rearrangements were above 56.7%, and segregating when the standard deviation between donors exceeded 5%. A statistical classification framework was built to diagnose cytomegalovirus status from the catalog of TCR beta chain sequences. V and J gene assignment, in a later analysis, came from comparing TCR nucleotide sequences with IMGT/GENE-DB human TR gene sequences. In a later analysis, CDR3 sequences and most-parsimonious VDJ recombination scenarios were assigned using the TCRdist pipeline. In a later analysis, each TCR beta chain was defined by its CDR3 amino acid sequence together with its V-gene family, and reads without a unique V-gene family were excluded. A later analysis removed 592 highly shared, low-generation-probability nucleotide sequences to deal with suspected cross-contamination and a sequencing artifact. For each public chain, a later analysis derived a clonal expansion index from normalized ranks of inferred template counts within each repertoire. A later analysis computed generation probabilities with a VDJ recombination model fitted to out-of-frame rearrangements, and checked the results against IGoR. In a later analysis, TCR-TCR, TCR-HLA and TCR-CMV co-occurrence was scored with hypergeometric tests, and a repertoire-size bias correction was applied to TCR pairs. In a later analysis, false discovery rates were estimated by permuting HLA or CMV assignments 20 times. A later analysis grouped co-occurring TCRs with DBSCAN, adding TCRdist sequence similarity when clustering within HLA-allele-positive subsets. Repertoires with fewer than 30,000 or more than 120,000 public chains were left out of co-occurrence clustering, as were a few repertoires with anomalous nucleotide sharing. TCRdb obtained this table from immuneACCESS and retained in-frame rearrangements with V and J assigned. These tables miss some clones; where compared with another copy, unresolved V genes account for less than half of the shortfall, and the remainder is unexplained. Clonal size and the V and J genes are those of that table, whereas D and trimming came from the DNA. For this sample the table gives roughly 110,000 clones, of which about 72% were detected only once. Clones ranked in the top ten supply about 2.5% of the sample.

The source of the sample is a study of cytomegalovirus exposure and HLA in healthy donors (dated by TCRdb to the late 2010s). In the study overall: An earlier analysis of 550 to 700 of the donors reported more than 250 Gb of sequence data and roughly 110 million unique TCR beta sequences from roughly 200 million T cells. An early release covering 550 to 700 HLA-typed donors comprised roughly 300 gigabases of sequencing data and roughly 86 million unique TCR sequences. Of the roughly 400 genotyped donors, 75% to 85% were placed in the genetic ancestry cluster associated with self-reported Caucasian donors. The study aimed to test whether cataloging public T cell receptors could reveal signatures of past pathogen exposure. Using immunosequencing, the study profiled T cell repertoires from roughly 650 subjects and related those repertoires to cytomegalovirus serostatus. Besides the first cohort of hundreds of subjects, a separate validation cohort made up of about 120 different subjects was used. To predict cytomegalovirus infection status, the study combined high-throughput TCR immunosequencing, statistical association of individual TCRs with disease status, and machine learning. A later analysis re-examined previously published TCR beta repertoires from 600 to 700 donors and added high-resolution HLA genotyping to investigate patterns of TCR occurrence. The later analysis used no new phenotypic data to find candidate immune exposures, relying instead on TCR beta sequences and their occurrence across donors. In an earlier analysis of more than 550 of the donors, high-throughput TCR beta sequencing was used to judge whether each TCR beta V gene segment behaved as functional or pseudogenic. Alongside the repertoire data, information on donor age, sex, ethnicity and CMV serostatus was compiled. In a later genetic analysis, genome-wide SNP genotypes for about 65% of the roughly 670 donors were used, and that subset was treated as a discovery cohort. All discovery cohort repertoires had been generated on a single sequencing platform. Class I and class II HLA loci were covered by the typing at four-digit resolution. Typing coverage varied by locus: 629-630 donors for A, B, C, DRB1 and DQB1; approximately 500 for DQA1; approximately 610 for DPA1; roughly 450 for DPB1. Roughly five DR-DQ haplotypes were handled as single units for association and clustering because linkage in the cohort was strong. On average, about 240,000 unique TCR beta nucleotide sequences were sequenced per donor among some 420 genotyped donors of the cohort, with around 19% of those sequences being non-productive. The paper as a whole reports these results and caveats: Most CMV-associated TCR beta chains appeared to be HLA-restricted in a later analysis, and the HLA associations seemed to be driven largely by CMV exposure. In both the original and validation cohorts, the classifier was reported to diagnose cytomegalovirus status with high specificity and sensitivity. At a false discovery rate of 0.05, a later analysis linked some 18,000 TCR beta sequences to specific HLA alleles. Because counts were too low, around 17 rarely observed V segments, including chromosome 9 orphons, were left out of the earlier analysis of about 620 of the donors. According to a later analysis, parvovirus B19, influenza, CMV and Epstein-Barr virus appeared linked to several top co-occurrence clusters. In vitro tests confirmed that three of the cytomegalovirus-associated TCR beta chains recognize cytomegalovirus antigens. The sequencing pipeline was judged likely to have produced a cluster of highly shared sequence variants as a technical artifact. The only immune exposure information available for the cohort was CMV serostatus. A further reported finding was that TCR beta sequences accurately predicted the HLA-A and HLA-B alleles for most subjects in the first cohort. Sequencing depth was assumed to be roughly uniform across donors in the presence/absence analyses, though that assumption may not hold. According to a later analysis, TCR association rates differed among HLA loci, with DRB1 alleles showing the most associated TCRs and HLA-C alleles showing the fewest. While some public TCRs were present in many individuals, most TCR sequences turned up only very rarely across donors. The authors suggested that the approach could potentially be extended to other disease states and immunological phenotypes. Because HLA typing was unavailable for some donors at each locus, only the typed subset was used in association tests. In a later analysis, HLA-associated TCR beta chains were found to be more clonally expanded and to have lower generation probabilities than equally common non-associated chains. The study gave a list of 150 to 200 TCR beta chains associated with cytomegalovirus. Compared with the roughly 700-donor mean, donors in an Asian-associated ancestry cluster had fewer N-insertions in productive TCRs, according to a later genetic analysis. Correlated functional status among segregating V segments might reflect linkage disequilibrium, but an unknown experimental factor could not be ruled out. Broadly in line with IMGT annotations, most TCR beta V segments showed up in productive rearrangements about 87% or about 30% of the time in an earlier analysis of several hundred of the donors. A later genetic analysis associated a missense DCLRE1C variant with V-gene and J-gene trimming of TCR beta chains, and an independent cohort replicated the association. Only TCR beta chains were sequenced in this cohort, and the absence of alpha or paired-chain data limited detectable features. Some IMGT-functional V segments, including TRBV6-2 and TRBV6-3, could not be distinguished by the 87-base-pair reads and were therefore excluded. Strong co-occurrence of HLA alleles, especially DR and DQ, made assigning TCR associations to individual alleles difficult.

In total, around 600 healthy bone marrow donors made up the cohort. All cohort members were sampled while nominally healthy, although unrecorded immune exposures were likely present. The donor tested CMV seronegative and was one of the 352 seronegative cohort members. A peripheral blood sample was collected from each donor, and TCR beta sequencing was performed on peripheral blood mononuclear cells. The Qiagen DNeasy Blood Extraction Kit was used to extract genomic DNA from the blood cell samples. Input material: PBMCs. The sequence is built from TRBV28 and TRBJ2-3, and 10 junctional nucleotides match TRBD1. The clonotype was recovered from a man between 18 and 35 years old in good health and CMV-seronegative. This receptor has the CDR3 CASGKGQGSTDTQYF. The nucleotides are TGTGCCAGCGGAAAGGGACAGGGGTCGACAGATACGCAGTATTTT.